This T cell receptor beta chain was observed in a study of blood T cell repertoires in COVID-19. Across the whole study: Sources were T cells, B-cell-depleted T cells, or PBMCs; the material itself was cDNA or gDNA.

CDR3 length equals 12 residues. Germline V gives CDR1 SGHRS, CDR2 YFSETQ. V was trimmed by 3 bases and J by 5 bases, leaving 6 bases between them. Sequencing used immunoSEQ multiplex PCR; TCRdb keeps in-frame clones, though not all of them. Counted here are under 400,000 clones, around 87% occurring once; the ten biggest clones make up 8% to 13%. The specimen sequenced was peripheral blood. This sequence originates from a woman aged 25 to 39 with COVID-19, enrolled during active disease. This chain uses TRBV5-1 with TRBJ2-1; a possible D gene is TRBD1 (6 bases). CDR3 sequence: CASSWDNNEQFF. The CDR3 nucleotides read TGCGCCAGCAGCTGGGACAACAATGAGCAGTTCTTC.